The 31 T cell receptor beta chains listed next were all sequenced from one sample in a study of beta chain features in type 1 diabetes. Sequenced material consisted of expressed TCRB transcripts (all of the isolated RNA was reverse transcribed). The method was immunoSEQ multiplex PCR; TCRdb's version includes in-frame clones alone and lacks a portion of them. Seen here are 70,000 to 95,000 clones, 30% to 35% observed once, and the top ten hold about 0.5%. The sequenced sample was stem cell memory CD4+ T cells from blood. Receptors were obtained from a woman aged 18 to 35 in good health.

The chain couples TRBV7-9 to TRBJ2-3; the match to TRBD2 covers 11 bases. Per germline, CDR1 SEHNR and CDR2 FQNEAQ (reference sequence). The CDR3 spans 14 residues. V shed 5 bases, J shed 10 bases, and the junction held 8 bases outside the gene matches. The CDR3, as DNA: TGTGCCAGCAGCCGCTCATTAGCGGGAGGGGCGCAGTATTTT. Amino acid sequence: CASSRSLAGGAQYF.

The V gene is TRBV2, the J gene TRBJ2-1; 9 bases line up with TRBD2. The CDR3 has 16 amino acids. The germline gives CDR1 SNHLY, CDR2 FYNNEI. The V and J ends lost 5 bases and 7 bases, in that order; junction bases with no gene match: 12. CDR3: CASSKTRGTSSNEQFF. DNA of the CDR3: TGTGCCAGCAGTAAAACAAGAGGGACTAGCAGTAATGAGCAGTTCTTC.

This clone was detected a few times. This sequence joins TRBV29-1 and TRBJ2-3; D remains unclear. The CDR3 sequence is 10 residues long. Trimming cost V 7 bases and J 6 bases, with 8 bases left between them. Germline values: CDR1 SQVTM, CDR2 ANQGSEA. CDR3 in amino acids: CSARWDTQYF. DNA for the CDR3: TGCAGCGCCAGGTGGGATACGCAGTATTTT.

V usage is TRBV27 and J usage is TRBJ2-7; tentatively, D is TRBD1 (5 bases). Trimming took off 3 bases at V and 5 bases at J, with 11 bases between the two ends. The CDR3 has 13 amino acids. Germline values: CDR1 MNHEY, CDR2 SMNVEV (reference sequence). CDR3 sequence (DNA): TGTGCCAGCAGTTTCCAGGGTCCCAACGAGCAGTACTTC. Amino acid sequence: CASSFQGPNEQYF.

This clone was picked up a small number of times. This chain connects TRBV19 to TRBJ2-7; weak D call: TRBD1 (6 bases). Per germline, CDR1 LNHDA and CDR2 SQIVND (reference sequence). Trimming took off 6 bases at V and 2 bases at J, with 11 bases between the two ends. The CDR3 has 13 amino acids. CDR3 loop: CASRRGQTYEQYF. CDR3 nucleotide sequence: TGTGCCAGTAGAAGAGGACAGACCTACGAGCAGTACTTC. The variable domain in full, completed from reference TRBV19 and TRBJ2-7, reads DGGITQSPKYLFRKEGQNVTLSCEQNLNHDAMYWYRQDPGQGLRLIYYSQIVNDFQKGDIAEGYSVSREKKESFPLTVTSAQKNPTAFYLCASRRGQTYEQYFGPGTRLTVT.

This clone came up a few times. This sequence joins TRBV6-5 and TRBJ1-2, with TRBD1 matching over 10 bases. This CDR3 is built from 13 residues. Germline CDR1 is MNHEY and CDR2 is SVGAGI. After removal of 4 bases from V and 6 bases from J, the junction contained 2 bases not matched to a gene. CDR3 coding DNA: TGTGCCAGCAGTTTCGGGACAGGGGATGGCTACACCTTC. Translating gives CASSFGTGDGYTF.

This clone was seen ten or more times. The chain joins TRBV29-1 to TRBJ2-1, with a weak D call TRBD1 (5 bases). CDR3 length: 14 residues. Deletions cut 5 bases from V and 4 bases from J, with 15 bases between. Germline V gene sequence: CDR1 SQVTM, CDR2 ANQGSEA. The DNA of the CDR3 is TGCAGCGTTACCCAGGGTACCTCATACAATGAGCAGTTCTTC. Its protein is CSVTQGTSYNEQFF.

The V call is TRBV7-9, the J call TRBJ1-3; D gene ambiguous. Trimming left V 5 bases short and J 11 bases short, with 28 bases between. Per germline, CDR1 SEHNR and CDR2 FQNEAQ (reference sequence). The CDR3 runs 17 residues. The DNA of the CDR3 is TGTGCCAGCAGCCCCCCTTACCCGGGCATCGGGATTAGGGCCATATATTTT. It is translated as CASSPPYPGIGIRAIYF. Full variable domain (rest looked up from reference TRBV7-9 and TRBJ1-3): DTGVSQNPRHKITKRGQNVTFRCDPISEHNRLYWYRQTLGQGPEFLTYFQNEAQLEKSRLLSDRFSAERPKGSFSTLEIQRTEQGDSAMYLCASSPPYPGIGIRAIYFGEGSWLTVV.

V gene TRBV5-1 combines with J gene TRBJ2-1, with 7 bases that match TRBD1. Germline CDR1 SGHRS, CDR2 YFSETQ. J gave up 0 bases and V 5 bases, and 5 bases lay outside the gene matches. The CDR3 has 15 amino acids. The DNA of the CDR3 is TGCGCCAGCAGTACAGGGGCGAGCTCCTACAATGAGCAGTTCTTC. This codes for CASSTGASSYNEQFF.

This clone appeared once. The chain couples TRBV19 to TRBJ2-1; 7 bases match TRBD2. CDR1 LNHDA and CDR2 SQIVND come from the germline V gene (reference sequence). V was clipped by 7 bases and J by 2 bases; unmatched bases: 5. The length of the CDR3 is 14 residues. CDR3 nucleotides: TGTGCCAGTATTACGGGAGGCGCCTACAATGAGCAGTTCTTC. It translates to CASITGGAYNEQFF.

This clone showed up just a few times. The chain uses TRBV5-1 and TRBJ2-7; 7 bases map to TRBD1. CDR1 is SGHRS and CDR2 is YFSETQ in the germline V gene. Germline trimming cut 3 bases from V and 4 bases from J; bases unmatched to any gene: 10. The CDR3 spans 15 residues. DNA for the CDR3: TGCGCCAGCAGCTGGTCGACAGGGTCGGGATACGAGCAGTACTTC. Translating it yields CASSWSTGSGYEQYF.

CDR3 in amino acids: CASSTHPGIPYGYTF. CDR3 coding DNA: TGTGCCAGCAGCACCCACCCCGGGATCCCCTATGGCTACACCTTC. The chain combines TRBV7-6 with TRBJ1-2; D call uncertain. The CDR3 extends over 15 amino acids. V was trimmed by 5 bases and J by 4 bases, leaving 17 bases between them. Germline values: CDR1 SGHVS, CDR2 FNYEAQ.

V gene TRBV27 combines with J gene TRBJ2-6, with no clear D. Germline V gene sequence: CDR1 MNHEY, CDR2 SMNVEV (reference sequence). V shed 6 bases and J shed 0 bases, with 6 bases lying between them. The CDR3 has 14 amino acids. CDR3 bases: TGTGCCAGCAGCCTTCTCTCTGGGGCCAACGTCCTGACTTTC. Protein: CASSLLSGANVLTF.

This clone was found a few times. J is TRBJ1-2 and V is TRBV27; tentatively, D is TRBD1 (6 bases). There are 15 residues in the CDR3. V lost 3 bases and J lost 7, with 18 bases in between. The germline CDR1 and CDR2 sequences are MNHEY and SMNVEV (reference sequence). The CDR3 nucleotides read TGTGCCAGCAGTTTGCGACAGGCCCTACTCAGTGGCTACACCTTC. Translation gives CASSLRQALLSGYTF.

This clone was counted between two and nine times. The sample has other DNA sequences that encode this CDR3 too. The V and J genes are TRBV7-2 and TRBJ2-5; D is ambiguous. V gave up 5 bases and J gave up 1 base, with 5 bases separating them. Looked up from germline, CDR1 is SGHTA and CDR2 is FQGNSA. This CDR3 has 12 residues. The CDR3 reads CASSRGQETQYF. The CDR3 coding sequence is TGTGCCAGCAGCCGCGGCCAAGAGACCCAGTACTTC.

The chain links TRBV2 to TRBJ1-2; possible D gene TRBD1, 5 bases. V was cut by 4 bases and J by 1 base, with 7 bases left in between. The germline V gene has CDR1 SNHLY and CDR2 FYNNEI. This CDR3 is built from 13 residues. CDR3 bases: TGTGCCAGCAGTGCCGGGGGTAACTATGGCTACACCTTC. It codes for CASSAGGNYGYTF.

This chain connects TRBV5-6 to TRBJ1-1; D might be TRBD1 (5 bases). Trimming left V 0 bases short and J 1 base short, with 10 bases between. Germline V gene data show CDR1 as SGHDT and CDR2 as YYEEEE. The CDR3 contains 15 residues. Written as DNA, the CDR3 is TGTGCCAGCAGCTTGGTACGGCAGGGGAACACTGAAGCTTTCTTT. Translation gives CASSLVRQGNTEAFF.

In its sample, this clone was seen a few times. The genes are TRBV9 and TRBJ2-5, with a tentative D call TRBD2 (7 bases). Trimming shortened V by 1 base and J by 5 bases, and 9 bases separated the two germline ends. CDR1 and CDR2 from the germline V gene are SGDLS and YYNGEE. The CDR3 length is 13 residues. The CDR3 loop reads CASSVRGGETQYF. CDR3 DNA sequence: TGTGCCAGCAGCGTAAGGGGGGGGGAGACCCAGTACTTC.

This rearrangement joins TRBV2 to TRBJ1-5; the D gene is possibly TRBD1 (5 bases). There are 12 residues in the CDR3. V was clipped by 6 bases and J by 5 bases, with 8 bases between them. Germline V gene sequence: CDR1 SNHLY, CDR2 FYNNEI. The CDR3 nucleotides are TGTGCCAGCAGGGACAACCATCAGCCCCAGCATTTT. Protein product: CASRDNHQPQHF. Full variable domain (rest looked up from reference TRBV2 and TRBJ1-5): EPEVTQTPSHQVTQMGQEVILRCVPISNHLYFYWYRQILGQKVEFLVSFYNNEISEKSEIFDDQFSVERPDGSNFTLKIRSTKLEDSAMYFCASRDNHQPQHFGDGTRLSIL.

The V call is TRBV29-1, the J call TRBJ1-1; D is perhaps TRBD1 (5 bases). Germline assignment: CDR1 SQVTM and CDR2 ANQGSEA. The CDR3 extends over 10 amino acids. Trimming took off 4 bases at V and 9 bases at J, with 9 bases between the two ends. The CDR3 DNA reads as TGCAGCGTTGGGGGGGACCAAGCTTTCTTT. Encoded protein: CSVGGDQAFF.

Only a few counts were recorded for this clone. This sequence joins TRBV6-1 and TRBJ2-7; a possible D gene is TRBD2 (7 bases). CDR1 is MNHNS, CDR2 SASEGT, per germline. CDR3 length: 15 residues. Trimming took off 2 bases at V and 6 bases at J, with 17 bases between the two ends. CDR3 DNA: TGTGCCAGCAGTGAATTTAGAGGGGGGGCCGGCGAGCAGTACTTC. Protein product: CASSEFRGGAGEQYF.

This clone was recorded a few times. The J gene is TRBJ1-2, the V gene TRBV30, with D hard to call. Germline V gene lookup returns CDR1 GTSNPN and CDR2 SVGIG (reference sequence). V lost 1 base and J 4 bases, leaving 10 bases between the germline ends. The length of the CDR3 is 13 residues. CDR3: CAWSAPSSYGYTF. CDR3 nucleotides: TGTGCCTGGAGTGCTCCCAGTTCCTATGGCTACACCTTC.

This clone has a handful of counts. V usage is TRBV27 and J usage is TRBJ1-1; maybe TRBD1 (6 bases). The CDR3 runs 13 residues. Germline CDR1 reads MNHEY; CDR2 reads SMNVEV (reference sequence). V dropped 4 bases and J dropped 1 base, with 7 bases sitting between them. The CDR3 is CASSWGRNTEAFF. In nucleotides, the CDR3 is TGTGCCAGCAGTTGGGGGCGGAACACTGAAGCTTTCTTT.

The rearrangement links TRBV11-2 to TRBJ2-1; 11 positions agree with TRBD1. The germline V gene has CDR1 SGHAT and CDR2 FQNNGV. There are 16 residues in the CDR3. The V gene end was trimmed by 1 base and the J gene end by 4 bases; junction bases not matched to a gene: 3. The CDR3 loop reads CASSLGGTGGYNEQFF. DNA of the CDR3: TGTGCCAGCAGCTTAGGAGGGACAGGGGGTTACAATGAGCAGTTCTTC.

This clone was seen only a few times. The chain recombines TRBV7-9 with TRBJ2-6, with 8 bases identical to TRBD2. V lost 5 bases and J lost 3; bases outside the gene matches: 15. CDR1 is SEHNR, CDR2 FQNEAQ, per germline (reference sequence). CDR3 length equals 19 residues. The CDR3 DNA sequence: TGTGCCAGCAGCGCTAAGGCGGGGGGCCCTACGGGTGGGGCCAACGTCCTGACTTTC. As protein: CASSAKAGGPTGGANVLTF. Full variable domain (remainder filled in from reference TRBV7-9 and TRBJ2-6): DTGVSQNPRHKITKRGQNVTFRCDPISEHNRLYWYRQTLGQGPEFLTYFQNEAQLEKSRLLSDRFSAERPKGSFSTLEIQRTEQGDSAMYLCASSAKAGGPTGGANVLTFGAGSRLTVL.

This clone was picked up a small number of times. The chain links TRBV7-2 to TRBJ1-2, with D hard to call. From germline, CDR1 is SGHTA and CDR2 FQGNSA. Between the trimmed V and J ends, which lost 7 bases and 3 bases, there was a span of 18 bases. CDR3 size: 15 residues. Here the CDR3 reads CASKVGSGRDYGYTF. CDR3 DNA: TGTGCCAGCAAAGTTGGATCCGGGAGAGACTATGGCTACACCTTC.

The gene calls are TRBV4-1 and TRBJ2-1; possibly TRBD1 for D (6 bases). V was cut by 0 bases and J by 6 bases, with 12 bases left in between. CDR1 and CDR2 from the germline V gene are MGHRA and YSYEKL. This CDR3 comprises 15 residues. DNA for the CDR3: TGCGCCAGCAGCCAAGAGGGGGCCGTGCTCAATGAGCAGTTCTTC. Encoded protein: CASSQEGAVLNEQFF.

The CDR3 sequence: CASSAPYRGYQPQHF. The CDR3 nucleotides are TGTGCCAGTAGTGCGCCCTACAGGGGCTATCAGCCCCAGCATTTT. The V gene is TRBV19, the J gene TRBJ1-5, with TRBD1 matching 7 bases. Germline V gene lookup returns CDR1 LNHDA and CDR2 SQIVND (reference sequence). V shed 5 bases, J shed 5 bases, and the junction held 9 bases outside the gene matches. There are 15 residues in the CDR3.

This clone was picked up many times. The chain recombines TRBV7-2 with TRBJ2-3; 7 positions match TRBD1. This CDR3 comprises 14 residues. Looked up from germline, CDR1 is SGHTA and CDR2 is FQGNSA. J gave up 1 base and V 6 bases, and 4 bases lay outside the gene matches. The CDR3 nucleotides read TGTGCCAGCAGACTAGGACAGGGCACAGATACGCAGTATTTT. This translates into CASRLGQGTDTQYF.

This clone was picked up a small number of times. The chain recombines TRBV2 with TRBJ2-3; the D gene is possibly TRBD2 (6 bases). CDR1 and CDR2 (germline): SNHLY, FYNNEI. With 4 bases removed from V and 1 base from J, the gap between germline ends came to 12 bases. The CDR3 is 15 residues long. The CDR3 sequence is CASSVGGVGTDTQYF. The CDR3, as DNA: TGTGCCAGCAGTGTCGGGGGAGTCGGCACAGATACGCAGTATTTT.

This clone has just a few counts. The genes are TRBV14 and TRBJ1-2, with TRBD1 matching over 7 bases. Germline-derived CDR1 and CDR2 are SGHDN and FVKESK. The CDR3 has 14 amino acids. V shed 3 bases, J shed 2 bases, and the junction held 3 bases outside the gene matches. CDR3 nucleotide sequence: TGTGCCAGCAGCCAGTTGGACAGGAACTATGGCTACACCTTC. Its translation: CASSQLDRNYGYTF.